This TCR beta chain was sequenced for a study of metastatic and nonmetastatic thyroid tumors. Overall study context: Patients with malignant and benign thyroid disease provided blood and tumor or nodule tissue, whose repertoires were compared. General study results and limits: Relative to benign nodules, malignant thyroid tumors were reportedly characterized by significantly elevated TCR beta diversity in blood and tumor.

The CDR3 contains 15 residues. Germline V gene lookup returns CDR1 SGHTA and CDR2 FQGNSA. Trimming took off 0 bases at V and 0 bases at J, with 6 bases between the two ends. Details on this clone: Its antigen is undetermined.

No treatment had been given to any patient before thyroid surgery. TCRdb re-processed the PCR reads through MiXCR. Altogether roughly 20,000 clones are present, around 34% being singletons, with the ten largest covering over 25%. Input material: tumor tissue. The TCR originated in a female donor with papillary thyroid cancer or a benign thyroid nodule (not recorded which). Some clones in this sample may be carry-over from other donors' samples. The chain carries TRBV7-2 and TRBJ2-1; D not resolved. The CDR3 DNA reads TGTGCCAGCAGCTTAGCGGGTAACTCCTACAATGAGCAGTTCTTC. This translates into CASSLAGNSYNEQFF.